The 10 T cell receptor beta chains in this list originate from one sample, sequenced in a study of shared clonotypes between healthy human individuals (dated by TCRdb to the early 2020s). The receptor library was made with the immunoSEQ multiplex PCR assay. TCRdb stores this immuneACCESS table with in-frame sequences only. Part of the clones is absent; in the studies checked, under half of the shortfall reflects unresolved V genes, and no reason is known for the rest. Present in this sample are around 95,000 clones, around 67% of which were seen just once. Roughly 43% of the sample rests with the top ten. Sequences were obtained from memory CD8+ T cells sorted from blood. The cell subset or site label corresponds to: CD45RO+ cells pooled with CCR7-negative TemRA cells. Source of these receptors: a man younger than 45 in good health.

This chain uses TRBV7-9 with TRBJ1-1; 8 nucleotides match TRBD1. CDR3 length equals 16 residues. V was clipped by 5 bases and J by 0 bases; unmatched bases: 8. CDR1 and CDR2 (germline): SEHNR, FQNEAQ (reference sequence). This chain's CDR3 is CASSGQGQTMNTEAFF. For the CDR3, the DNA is TGTGCCAGCAGCGGACAGGGCCAAACCATGAACACTGAAGCTTTCTTT. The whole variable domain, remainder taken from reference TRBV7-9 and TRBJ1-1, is DTGVSQNPRHKITKRGQNVTFRCDPISEHNRLYWYRQTLGQGPEFLTYFQNEAQLEKSRLLSDRFSAERPKGSFSTLEIQRTEQGDSAMYLCASSGQGQTMNTEAFFGQGTRLTVV.

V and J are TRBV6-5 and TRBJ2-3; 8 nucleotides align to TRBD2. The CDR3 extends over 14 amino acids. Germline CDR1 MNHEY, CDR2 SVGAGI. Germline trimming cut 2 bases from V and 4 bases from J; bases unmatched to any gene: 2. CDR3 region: CASSYPGRADTQYF. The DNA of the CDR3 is TGTGCCAGCAGTTACCCCGGGAGGGCAGATACGCAGTATTTT.

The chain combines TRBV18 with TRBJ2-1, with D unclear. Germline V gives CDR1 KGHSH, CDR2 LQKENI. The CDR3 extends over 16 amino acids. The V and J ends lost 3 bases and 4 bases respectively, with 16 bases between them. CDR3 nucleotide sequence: TGTGCCAGCTCACCTAATGTCCCCCGAGGATACAATGAGCAGTTCTTC. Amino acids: CASSPNVPRGYNEQFF.

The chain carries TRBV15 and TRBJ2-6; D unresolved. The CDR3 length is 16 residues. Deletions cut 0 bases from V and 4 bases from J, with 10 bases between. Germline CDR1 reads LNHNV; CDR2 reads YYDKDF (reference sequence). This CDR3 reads CATSREVVTGANVLTF. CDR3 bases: TGTGCCACCAGCAGAGAGGTAGTGACAGGGGCCAACGTCCTGACTTTC.

Written as DNA, the CDR3 is TGTGCCAGCAGCTTGGATAGGGGCGGCACTGAAGCTTTCTTT. Amino acids: CASSLDRGGTEAFF. The chain joins TRBV4-2 to TRBJ1-1; a weak D match, TRBD1 (5 bases). Germline loops: CDR1 LGHNA, CDR2 YNFKEQ. Trimming removed 5 bases from V and 4 bases from J, with 14 bases in between. The CDR3 is 14 residues long.

The CDR3 sequence is CASSLLAGPGTDTQYF. DNA of the CDR3: TGTGCCAGCAGTCTACTAGCGGGACCCGGTACAGATACGCAGTATTTT. The V and J genes are TRBV7-3 and TRBJ2-3, with 10 bases matching TRBD2. Germline values: CDR1 SGHTA, CDR2 FQGTGA. This CDR3 is built from 16 residues. After removal of 6 bases from V and 3 bases from J, the junction contained 9 bases not matched to a gene.

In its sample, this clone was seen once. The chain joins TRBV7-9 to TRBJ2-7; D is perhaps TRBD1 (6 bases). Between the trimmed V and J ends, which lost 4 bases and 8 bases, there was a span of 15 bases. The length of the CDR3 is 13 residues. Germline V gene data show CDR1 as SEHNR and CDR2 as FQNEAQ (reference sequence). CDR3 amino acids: CASSSFTGSQQYF. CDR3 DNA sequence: TGTGCCAGCAGCTCTTTCACAGGGTCCCAGCAGTACTTC. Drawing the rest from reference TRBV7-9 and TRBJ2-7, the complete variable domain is DTGVSQNPRHKITKRGQNVTFRCDPISEHNRLYWYRQTLGQGPEFLTYFQNEAQLEKSRLLSDRFSAERPKGSFSTLEIQRTEQGDSAMYLCASSSFTGSQQYFGPGTRLTVT.

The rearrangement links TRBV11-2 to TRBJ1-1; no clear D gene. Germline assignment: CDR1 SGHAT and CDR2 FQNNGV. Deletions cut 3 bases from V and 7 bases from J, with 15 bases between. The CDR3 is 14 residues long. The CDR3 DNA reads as TGTGCCAGCAGCTTTGGACTATATGGGGATGAAGCTTTCTTT. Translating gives CASSFGLYGDEAFF.

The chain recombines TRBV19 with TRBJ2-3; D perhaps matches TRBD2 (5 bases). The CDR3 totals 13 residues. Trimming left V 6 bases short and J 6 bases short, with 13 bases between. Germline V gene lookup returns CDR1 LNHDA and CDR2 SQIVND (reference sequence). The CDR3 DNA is TGTGCCAGTAGGTCGGGGAGATCCGATACGCAGTATTTT. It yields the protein CASRSGRSDTQYF.

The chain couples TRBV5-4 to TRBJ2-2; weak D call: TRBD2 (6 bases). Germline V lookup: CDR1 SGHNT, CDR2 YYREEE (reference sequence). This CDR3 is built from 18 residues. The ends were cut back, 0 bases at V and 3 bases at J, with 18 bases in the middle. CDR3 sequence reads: CASSLAWAGQADTGELFF. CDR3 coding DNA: TGTGCCAGCAGCTTGGCTTGGGCGGGGCAAGCGGACACCGGGGAGCTGTTTTTT.